This is a list of T cell receptor beta chains from one sample in a study of control samples from healthy donors and cancer patients. Sequencing was performed with immunoSEQ multiplex PCR; in TCRdb, only in-frame clones are kept and a portion is missing. Here the sample spans about 94,000 clones, roughly nine tenths being singletons. The sample taken for sequencing was blood. The receptors were gathered from a woman aged 18-30 years in good health. CDR3s include the opening cysteine and the closing phenylalanine or tryptophan. Fields, in order: CDR3 protein, CDR3 DNA, J gene, clone size, D gene, V gene. A D gene is named only where the DNA matches it firmly. Rows give clone size only sometimes, using once, few, many, or a class for an expanded clone.

cdr3_aa: CASSAMIGEQFF; cdr3_nt: TGTGCCAGCAGCGCCATGATTGGGGAGCAGTTCTTC; j_call: TRBJ2-1; clone_size: -; d_call: -; v_call: TRBV9
cdr3_aa: CATSRGYGTGELFF; cdr3_nt: TGTGCCACCAGCAGAGGGTATGGCACCGGGGAGCTGTTTTTT; j_call: TRBJ2-2; clone_size: once; d_call: -; v_call: TRBV15
cdr3_aa: CASSPGQGAYEQYF; cdr3_nt: TGTGCCAGCAGCCCTGGGCAGGGGGCCTACGAGCAGTACTTC; j_call: TRBJ2-7; clone_size: -; d_call: TRBD1; v_call: TRBV5-6
cdr3_aa: CASSGRDRGLSNQPQHF; cdr3_nt: TGTGCCAGCAGTGGCCGGGACAGGGGGCTTAGCAATCAGCCCCAGCATTTT; j_call: TRBJ1-5; clone_size: -; d_call: TRBD1; v_call: TRBV6-1
cdr3_aa: CASGQGGYEQYF; cdr3_nt: TGTGCCAGCGGACAGGGCGGATACGAGCAGTACTTC; j_call: TRBJ2-7; clone_size: -; d_call: TRBD1; v_call: TRBV2
cdr3_aa: CASSIQGWDTEAFF; cdr3_nt: TGCGCCAGCAGCATACAGGGGTGGGACACTGAAGCTTTCTTT; j_call: TRBJ1-1; clone_size: -; d_call: TRBD1; v_call: TRBV5-1
cdr3_aa: CASSPDREGETQYF; cdr3_nt: TGTGCCAGCAGCCCGGACCGAGAAGGGGAGACCCAGTACTTC; j_call: TRBJ2-5; clone_size: -; d_call: -; v_call: TRBV27
cdr3_aa: CASSTTGTGASYEQYF; cdr3_nt: TGTGCCAGCAGTACTACCGGGACAGGGGCGTCGTACGAGCAGTACTTC; j_call: TRBJ2-7; clone_size: -; d_call: TRBD1; v_call: TRBV6-6
cdr3_aa: CASRRGGQDMAKNIQYF; cdr3_nt: TGCGCCAGCAGACGAGGGGGGCAGGATATGGCCAAAAACATTCAGTACTTC; j_call: TRBJ2-4; clone_size: -; d_call: -; v_call: TRBV10-1
cdr3_aa: CASSLITGNSYNSPLHF; cdr3_nt: TGTGCCAGCAGCTTAATTACAGGCAACTCCTATAATTCACCCCTCCACTTT; j_call: TRBJ1-6; clone_size: -; d_call: -; v_call: TRBV7-8
cdr3_aa: CASSSRQGYGYTF; cdr3_nt: TGTGCCAGCAGCTCGCGACAGGGCTATGGCTACACCTTC; j_call: TRBJ1-2; clone_size: once; d_call: TRBD1; v_call: TRBV5-6
cdr3_aa: CASSLDNNEAFF; cdr3_nt: TGCGCCAGCAGCTTGGACAATAATGAAGCTTTCTTT; j_call: TRBJ1-1; clone_size: once; d_call: -; v_call: TRBV5-1
cdr3_aa: CASSLDFLYNEQFF; cdr3_nt: TGCGCCAGCAGCTTGGACTTTCTATACAATGAGCAGTTCTTC; j_call: TRBJ2-1; clone_size: once; d_call: -; v_call: TRBV5-1
cdr3_aa: CASSPTIQGSDGYTF; cdr3_nt: TGTGCCAGCTCACCTACTATACAGGGTTCGGATGGCTACACCTTC; j_call: TRBJ1-2; clone_size: once; d_call: -; v_call: TRBV18
cdr3_aa: CASSLFEWSTGHSFYGYTF; cdr3_nt: TGTGCCAGCAGCTTGTTTGAATGGTCGACAGGGCACTCATTCTATGGCTACACCTTC; j_call: TRBJ1-2; clone_size: few; d_call: TRBD1; v_call: TRBV5-4